This T cell receptor (beta chain) was profiled in a study of cytomegalovirus exposure and HLA in healthy donors. PCR involved 60 Vbeta and 13 Jbeta primers. Produced via immunoSEQ multiplex PCR; TCRdb's table is partial and in-frame only. This table holds some 98,000 clones, roughly four fifths found once. Germline CDR1 reads MNHEY; CDR2 reads SMNVEV (reference sequence). V dropped 5 bases and J dropped 7; count of bases not matched to a gene: 4. CDR3 length: 13 amino acids. Comments on this clone: The antigen remains unidentified.

General study findings and limits: Published work reported that the classifier diagnosed cytomegalovirus status with high specificity and sensitivity. A few of the chains that were CMV-associated were confirmed in vitro to be specific for CMV antigens. Presence/absence analysis assumed near-uniform sequencing depth across donors. Earlier analysis found most TCR beta V segments productive about 87% or about 30% of the time.

The sequenced sample was PBMCs. This TCR came from a female donor in good health and CMV-seropositive. This chain links TRBV27 with TRBJ2-5; 10 positions match TRBD1. The CDR3 DNA reads TGTGCCAGCAGTCCAGGACAGGGGGGGACCCAGTACTTC. It yields the protein CASSPGQGGTQYF.